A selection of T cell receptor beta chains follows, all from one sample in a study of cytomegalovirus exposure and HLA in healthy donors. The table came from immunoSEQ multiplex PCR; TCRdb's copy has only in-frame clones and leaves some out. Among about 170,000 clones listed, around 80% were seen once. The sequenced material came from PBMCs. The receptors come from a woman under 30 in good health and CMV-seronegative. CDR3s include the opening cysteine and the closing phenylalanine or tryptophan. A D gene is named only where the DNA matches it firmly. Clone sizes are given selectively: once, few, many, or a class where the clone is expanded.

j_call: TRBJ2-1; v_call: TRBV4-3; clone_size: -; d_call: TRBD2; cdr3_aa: CASSLGGGRGGEQFF; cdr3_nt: TGCGCCAGCAGCCTCGGGGGCGGGAGGGGCGGAGAGCAGTTCTTC
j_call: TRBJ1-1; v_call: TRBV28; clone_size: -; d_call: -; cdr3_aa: CASSLSGTLNTEAFF; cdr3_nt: TGTGCCAGCAGCCTCTCAGGGACTTTGAACACTGAAGCTTTCTTT
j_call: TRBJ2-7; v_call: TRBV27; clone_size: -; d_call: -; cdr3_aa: CASSSILGGEQYF; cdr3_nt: TGTGCCAGCAGTTCAATTTTGGGAGGCGAGCAGTACTTC
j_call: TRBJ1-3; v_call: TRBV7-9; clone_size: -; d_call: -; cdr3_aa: CASSLESAAQGTIYF; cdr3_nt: TGTGCCAGCAGCTTAGAATCGGCAGCTCAGGGCACCATATATTTT
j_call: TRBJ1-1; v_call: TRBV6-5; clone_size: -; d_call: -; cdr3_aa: CASSWRMNTEAFF; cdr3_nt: TGTGCCAGCAGTTGGCGGATGAACACTGAAGCTTTCTTT
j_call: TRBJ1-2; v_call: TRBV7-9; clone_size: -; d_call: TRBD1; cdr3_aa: CASSETGFRGYTF; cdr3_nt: TGTGCCAGCAGCGAGACAGGGTTTCGTGGCTACACCTTC
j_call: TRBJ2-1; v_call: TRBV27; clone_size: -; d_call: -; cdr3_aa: CASSLSPHSSYNEQFF; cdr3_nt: TGTGCCAGCAGTTTATCCCCCCACAGCTCCTACAATGAGCAGTTCTTC
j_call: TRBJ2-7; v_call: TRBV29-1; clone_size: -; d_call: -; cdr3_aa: CSVATGTSYEQYF; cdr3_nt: TGCAGCGTTGCTACAGGGACCTCCTACGAGCAGTACTTC
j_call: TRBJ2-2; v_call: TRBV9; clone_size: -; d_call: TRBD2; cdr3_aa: CASSRTSGNTGELFF; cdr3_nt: TGTGCCAGCAGCCGGACTAGCGGGAACACCGGGGAGCTGTTTTTT
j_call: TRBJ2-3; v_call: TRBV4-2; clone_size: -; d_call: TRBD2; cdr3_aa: CASSQDYRRASGNTDTQYF; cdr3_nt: TGTGCCAGCAGCCAAGATTATCGAAGAGCTAGCGGGAACACAGATACGCAGTATTTT
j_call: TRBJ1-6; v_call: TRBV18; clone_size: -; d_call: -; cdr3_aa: CASSPNRDPDNSPLHF; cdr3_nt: TGTGCCAGCTCACCCAACAGGGACCCAGATAATTCACCCCTCCACTTT
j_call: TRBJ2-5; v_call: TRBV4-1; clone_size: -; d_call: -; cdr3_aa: CASSHPAGTRGETQYF; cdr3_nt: TGCGCCAGCAGCCACCCCGCAGGGACAAGGGGAGAGACCCAGTACTTC
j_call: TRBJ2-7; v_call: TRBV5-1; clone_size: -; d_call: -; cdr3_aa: CASRPGYTNSYEQYF; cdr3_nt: TGCGCCAGCAGGCCGGGTTACACAAATTCCTACGAGCAGTACTTC
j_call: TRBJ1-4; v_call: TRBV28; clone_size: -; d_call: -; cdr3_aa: CASTQQGLGEKLFF; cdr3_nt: TGTGCCAGCACTCAACAGGGCCTTGGAGAAAAACTGTTTTTT
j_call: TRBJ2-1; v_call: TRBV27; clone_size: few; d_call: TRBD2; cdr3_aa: CASSPNPTSGTFWEQFF; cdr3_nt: TGTGCCAGCAGTCCAAACCCGACTAGCGGGACCTTTTGGGAGCAGTTCTTC
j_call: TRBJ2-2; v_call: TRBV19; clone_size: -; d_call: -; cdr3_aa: CASSRTGEVAGELFF; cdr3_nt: TGTGCCAGTTCGAGAACAGGGGAGGTGGCCGGGGAGCTGTTTTTT
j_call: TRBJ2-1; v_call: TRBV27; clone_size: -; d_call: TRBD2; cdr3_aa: CASSHLLAGLYNEQFF; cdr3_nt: TGTGCCAGCAGCCATTTACTAGCGGGTCTTTACAATGAGCAGTTCTTC
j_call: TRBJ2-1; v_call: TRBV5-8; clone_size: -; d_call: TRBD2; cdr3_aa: CASSSGTSGSEDEQFF; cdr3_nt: TGTGCCAGCAGCTCGGGGACTAGCGGGAGCGAGGATGAGCAGTTCTTC
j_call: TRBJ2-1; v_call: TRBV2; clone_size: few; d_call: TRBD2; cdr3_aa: CASIFGREGPNSNEQFF; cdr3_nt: TGTGCCAGCATTTTCGGGCGGGAGGGCCCTAATTCCAATGAGCAGTTCTTC
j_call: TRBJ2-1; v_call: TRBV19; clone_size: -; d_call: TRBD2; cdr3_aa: CASSLGLASDNEQFF; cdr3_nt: TGTGCCAGTAGCTTGGGACTAGCGAGTGACAATGAGCAGTTCTTC
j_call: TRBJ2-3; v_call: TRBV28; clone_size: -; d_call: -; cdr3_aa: CASSLGSRLVVTDTQYF; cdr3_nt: TGTGCCAGCAGTTTAGGTTCGAGGCTAGTTGTCACAGATACGCAGTATTTT
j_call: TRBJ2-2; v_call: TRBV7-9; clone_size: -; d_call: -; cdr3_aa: CATIGTAGGELFF; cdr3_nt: TGTGCCACCATAGGGACAGCGGGCGGGGAGCTGTTTTTT